Listed below are T cell receptor beta chains from one sample, sequenced in a study of immune cell composition in non-small cell lung cancer. The protocol was immunoSEQ multiplex PCR, while the TCRdb copy is restricted to in-frame clones and leaves out a portion. The sample yields around 2,300 clones, roughly four fifths seen once. The specimen was lung tumor tissue. Every receptor here comes from a human donor with non-small cell lung cancer. The conserved cysteine and the conserved F or W are not part of the CDR3 here. Clone size appears in some rows only: once, few, many, or a class for an expanded clone.

J gene: TRBJ1-5; V gene: TRBV7-2; clone size: .; CDR3 protein: ASRRGAGQPQH
J gene: TRBJ2-7; V gene: TRBV6-1; clone size: .; CDR3 protein: ASSLYEQY
J gene: TRBJ2-7; V gene: TRBV5-4; clone size: large; CDR3 protein: ASSLGTGMSYEQY
J gene: TRBJ2-3; V gene: TRBV4-3; clone size: .; CDR3 protein: ASSPRWGPGETQY
J gene: TRBJ2-3; V gene: TRBV10-3; clone size: .; CDR3 protein: AISKGTGASTDTQY
J gene: TRBJ2-7; V gene: TRBV19; clone size: few; CDR3 protein: ASSRDTNYEQY
J gene: TRBJ1-3; V gene: TRBV27; clone size: .; CDR3 protein: ASRTGRVSGNTIY
J gene: TRBJ1-4; V gene: TRBV9; clone size: .; CDR3 protein: ASTQGPGGEKLF
J gene: .; V gene: TRBV18; clone size: .; CDR3 protein: ASSPSIVRGYEQY
J gene: TRBJ1-5; V gene: TRBV15; clone size: once; CDR3 protein: ATSNRVNQPQH
J gene: TRBJ1-5; V gene: TRBV6-9; clone size: .; CDR3 protein: ASSWTGGQPQH
J gene: TRBJ1-2; V gene: TRBV28; clone size: few; CDR3 protein: ASSSRVRGNYGYT
J gene: TRBJ2-1; V gene: TRBV19; clone size: few; CDR3 protein: ASIQPGGGYNEQF
J gene: TRBJ2-2; V gene: TRBV7-9; clone size: .; CDR3 protein: ASSLEGGTGELF
J gene: TRBJ2-3; V gene: TRBV4-3; clone size: .; CDR3 protein: ASSQGLGANTDTQY
J gene: TRBJ1-1; V gene: TRBV19; clone size: few; CDR3 protein: ASSRTGGENVNTEAF
J gene: TRBJ2-4; V gene: TRBV19; clone size: .; CDR3 protein: ASSPPIRKGVFS
J gene: TRBJ2-7; V gene: TRBV6-1; clone size: .; CDR3 protein: ASSESGGPYEQY
J gene: TRBJ2-1; V gene: TRBV9; clone size: .; CDR3 protein: ASSVAARGSHNEQF
J gene: TRBJ1-2; V gene: TRBV16; clone size: once; CDR3 protein: ASSPSGQGSYGYT
J gene: TRBJ2-3; V gene: TRBV6-1; clone size: .; CDR3 protein: ASSESGQRTDTQY
J gene: TRBJ2-3; V gene: TRBV2; clone size: few; CDR3 protein: ASEREYSGSSDTQY
J gene: TRBJ1-2; V gene: TRBV19; clone size: .; CDR3 protein: ASSTHQGNYGYT
J gene: TRBJ1-1; V gene: TRBV11-2; clone size: .; CDR3 protein: ASSPGGTEAF
J gene: TRBJ1-1; V gene: TRBV10-3; clone size: .; CDR3 protein: AIRGGQGNGEAF
J gene: TRBJ2-1; V gene: TRBV28; clone size: .; CDR3 protein: ASSLLEADPQF
J gene: TRBJ1-1; V gene: TRBV28; clone size: .; CDR3 protein: ASSLPRGVSTEAF